The rows below give T cell receptor beta chains drawn from one sample of a study of T cell changes during pregnancy in multiple sclerosis. The table came from immunoSEQ multiplex PCR; TCRdb's copy has only in-frame clones and leaves some out. The sample has roughly 80,000 clones; about 91% are singletons. The specimen was peripheral blood, collected before pregnancy. All receptors come from a female donor with multiple sclerosis, enrolled in a pregnancy study. The CDR3 runs from the conserved cysteine through the conserved F or W. Clone size appears in some rows only: once, few, many, or a class for an expanded clone.

>TRBJ1-3|TRBV7-2|NA
CASSWGQGGNTIYF
>TRBJ2-1|TRBV5-1|NA
CASSLARLGQKMPTSYNEQFF
>TRBJ2-5|TRBV19|NA
CASSISSGIVETQYF
>TRBJ2-1|TRBV7-7|NA
CASSLGTTNEQFF
>TRBJ2-3|TRBV4-3|NA
CASSQERRGRGTDTQYF
>TRBJ2-3|TRBV5-1|once
CASSSSKGLAFKDTQYF
>TRBJ1-2|TRBV4-1|NA
CASSQEPIRVGGYTF
>TRBJ2-2|TRBV9|NA
CASSVASPSVLTGELFF
>TRBJ2-2|TRBV1|once
CTSSQSARQGANTGELFF
>TRBJ1-2|TRBV4-2|NA
CASSFLTGGSNYGYTF
>TRBJ1-2|TRBV11-2|NA
CASSLAGHGYTF
>TRBJ1-3|TRBV5-4|NA
CASSFGGPPSGNTIYF
>TRBJ1-5|TRBV2|NA
CASSGTGHDQPQHF
>TRBJ2-7|TRBV7-3|NA
CASKRTALSDEQYF
>TRBJ1-5|TRBV6-1|NA
CASSDQGAAGNGNQPQHF
>TRBJ2-6|TRBV5-1|NA
CASSPVLSGANVLTF
>TRBJ2-7|TRBV28|NA
CASSPFIQVQIYEQYF
>TRBJ2-7|TRBV7-6|NA
CASSLDPGVAYEQYF
>TRBJ1-5|TRBV2|NA
CASSERSGNQPQHF
>TRBJ1-2|TRBV7-2|NA
CASSSRQGGMGYTF
>TRBJ2-3|TRBV12-5|NA
CASGLVPTSGGSADTQYF
>TRBJ2-7|TRBV6-5|NA
CASRGGGLFYEQYF
>TRBJ1-2|TRBV30|NA
CAWSVRGYGYTF
>TRBJ2-7|TRBV29-1|NA
CSVGGTATYEQYF
>TRBJ2-3|TRBV6-6|NA
CASSYSRGSTDTQYF
>TRBJ2-3|TRBV7-7|NA
CASSRTSGLTDTQYF
>TRBJ1-2|TRBV7-2|NA
CASSQGQVQGYTF
>TRBJ1-5|TRBV7-8|once
CASSGDRDGQPQHF
>TRBJ1-2|TRBV28|NA
CASRPGSYGYTF
>TRBJ1-1|TRBV30|NA
CAWILYQGTEAFF
>TRBJ1-1|TRBV7-3|NA
CASSLNGNGEAFF
>TRBJ2-5|TRBV5-1|NA
CASSFGGAGQETQYF
>TRBJ1-4|TRBV7-8|NA
CASSPRDAKLFF
>TRBJ2-7|TRBV15|NA
CATSRRYSYEQYF
>TRBJ2-7|TRBV30|NA
CAWTGQRGVYEQYF
>TRBJ2-1|TRBV5-4|NA
CASSLDESGGITNEQFF
>TRBJ2-7|TRBV5-5|once
CASTPRAGTYEQYF
>TRBJ2-7|TRBV5-4|NA
CASSFGLKNYEQYF
>TRBJ1-2|TRBV7-9|few
CASSLDLGGNYGYTF
>TRBJ2-7|TRBV6-5|NA
CATKLFGEQYF
>TRBJ2-1|TRBV7-2|NA
CASSLASGAYNEQFF
>TRBJ1-2|TRBV5-4|NA
CASRNPGQAPGYTF
>TRBJ2-3|TRBV30|NA
CAWSRGAAGGTDTQYF
>TRBJ1-1|TRBV6-1|few
CASMIPDRGTEAFF
>TRBJ1-2|TRBV5-4|NA
CASSPGQGKYGYTF
>TRBJ2-7|TRBV5-1|NA
CASSLGQDLYEQYF
>TRBJ2-3|TRBV30|NA
CAWGGWGTGVNTQYF
>TRBJ2-1|TRBV7-9|NA
CASSLSIRLVKFF
>TRBJ1-2|TRBV28|NA
CASSLAGGPYGYTF
>TRBJ1-4|TRBV29-1|NA
CSVSVGGTEKLFF
>TRBJ1-4|TRBV11-2|NA
CASSSRQAPNEKLFF
>TRBJ2-4|TRBV18|NA
CASSPPSSPGEIRKNIQYF
>TRBJ1-4|TRBV30|NA
CAWTNGGGEKLFF
>TRBJ1-4|TRBV7-6|NA
CASSTQDEKLFF
>TRBJ1-5|TRBV7-9|NA
CASSFGTMGGSNQPQHF
>TRBJ2-1|TRBV4-2|NA
CASSQASGGAIGVGDEQFF
>TRBJ2-7|TRBV4-1|once
CASSPRDRGSYEQYF
>TRBJ1-4|TRBV5-1|NA
CASSLQGTNEKLFF
>TRBJ2-7|TRBV7-9|few
CASSLGLDSYEQYF
>TRBJ1-1|TRBV5-1|few
CASATGRRVGEAFF